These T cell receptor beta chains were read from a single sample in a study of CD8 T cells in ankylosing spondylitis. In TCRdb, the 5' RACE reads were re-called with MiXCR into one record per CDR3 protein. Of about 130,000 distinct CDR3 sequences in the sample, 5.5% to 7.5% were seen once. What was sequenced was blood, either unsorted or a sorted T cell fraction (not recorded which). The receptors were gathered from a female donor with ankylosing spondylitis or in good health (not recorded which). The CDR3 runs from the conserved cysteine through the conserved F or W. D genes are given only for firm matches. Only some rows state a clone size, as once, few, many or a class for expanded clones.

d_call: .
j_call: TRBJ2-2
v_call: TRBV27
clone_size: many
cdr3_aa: CASYNPGRPNTGELFF
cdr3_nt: TGTGCCAGTTACAACCCAGGGAGGCCGAACACCGGGGAGCTGTTTTTT

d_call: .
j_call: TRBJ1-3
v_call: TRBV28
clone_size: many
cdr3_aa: CASGKGGHTIYF
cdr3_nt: TGTGCCAGCGGGAAGGGGGGACACACCATATATTTT

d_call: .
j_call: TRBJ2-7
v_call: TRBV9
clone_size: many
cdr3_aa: CASSPSLGEQYF
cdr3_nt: TGTGCCAGCAGCCCCTCTCTCGGCGAGCAGTACTTC

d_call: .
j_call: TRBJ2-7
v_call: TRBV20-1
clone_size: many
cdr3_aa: CSAADSVAYEQYF
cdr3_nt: TGCAGTGCTGCGGACAGCGTTGCCTACGAGCAGTACTTC

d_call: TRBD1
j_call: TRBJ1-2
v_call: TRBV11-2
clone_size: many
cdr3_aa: CASSLETGGPYGYTF
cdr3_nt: TGTGCCAGCAGCTTAGAGACAGGGGGCCCCTATGGCTACACCTTC

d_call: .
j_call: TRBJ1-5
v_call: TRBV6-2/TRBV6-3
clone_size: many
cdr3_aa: CASSPGGQYSNQPQHF
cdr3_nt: TGTGCCAGCAGCCCCGGAGGGCAGTATAGCAATCAGCCCCAGCATTTT

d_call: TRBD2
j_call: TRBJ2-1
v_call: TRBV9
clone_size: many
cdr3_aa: CASSKSGGLPNEQFF
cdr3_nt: TGTGCCAGCAGCAAGAGCGGGGGGCTACCTAATGAGCAGTTCTTC

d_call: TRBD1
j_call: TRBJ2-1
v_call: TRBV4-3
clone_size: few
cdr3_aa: CASSQGWPGTGGYNEQFF
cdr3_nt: TGCGCCAGCAGCCAAGGTTGGCCCGGGACAGGGGGCTACAATGAGCAGTTCTTC

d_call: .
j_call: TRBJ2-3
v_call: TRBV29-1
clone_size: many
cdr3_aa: CSVESNRYTQYF
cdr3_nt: TGCAGCGTTGAATCTAATCGGTATACGCAGTATTTT

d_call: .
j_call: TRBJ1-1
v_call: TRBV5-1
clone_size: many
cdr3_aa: CASSFSTGNTEAFF
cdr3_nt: TGCGCCAGCAGCTTCTCGACAGGGAACACTGAAGCTTTCTTT

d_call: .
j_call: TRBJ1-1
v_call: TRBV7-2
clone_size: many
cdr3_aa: CASSFDSQAFF
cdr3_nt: TGTGCCAGCAGCTTTGACAGCCAAGCTTTCTTT

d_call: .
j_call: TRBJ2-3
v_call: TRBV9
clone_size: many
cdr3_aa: CASNPLGTDTQYF
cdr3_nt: TGTGCCAGCAATCCCCTAGGCACAGATACGCAGTATTTT

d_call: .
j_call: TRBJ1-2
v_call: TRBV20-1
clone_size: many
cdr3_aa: CSARDQGDGDGYTF
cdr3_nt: TGCAGTGCTAGAGATCAGGGAGACGGTGATGGCTACACCTTC

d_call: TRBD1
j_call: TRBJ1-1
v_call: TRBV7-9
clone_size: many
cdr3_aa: CASSLGTGSEAFF
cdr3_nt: TGTGCCAGCAGCTTAGGGACAGGGAGTGAAGCTTTCTTT

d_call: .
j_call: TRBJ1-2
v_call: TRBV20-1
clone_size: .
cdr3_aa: CSATHEGFGYGYTF
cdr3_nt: TGCAGTGCTACCCACGAAGGGTTCGGGTATGGCTACACCTTC

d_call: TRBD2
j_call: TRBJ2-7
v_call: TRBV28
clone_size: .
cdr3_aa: CASSTRLAGGILNYYEQYF
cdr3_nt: TGTGCCAGCAGTACAAGACTAGCGGGGGGCATACTTAATTACTACGAGCAGTACTTC

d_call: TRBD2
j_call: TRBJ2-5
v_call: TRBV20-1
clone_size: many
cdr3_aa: CSARGASGGALETQYF
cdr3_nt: TGCAGTGCTAGAGGCGCGAGCGGGGGGGCCTTAGAGACCCAGTACTTC

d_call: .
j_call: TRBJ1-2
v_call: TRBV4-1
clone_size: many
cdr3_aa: CASSQRFPDRIVAERYGYTF
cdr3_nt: TGCGCCAGCAGCCAAAGATTTCCCGATAGAATCGTCGCGGAACGTTATGGCTACACCTTC

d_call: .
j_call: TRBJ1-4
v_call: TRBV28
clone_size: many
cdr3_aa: CASSLTVNGNEKLFF
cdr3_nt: TGTGCCAGCAGCCTCACGGTCAACGGTAATGAAAAACTGTTTTTT

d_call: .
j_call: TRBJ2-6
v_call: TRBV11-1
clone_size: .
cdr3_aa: CASSLGQGRAVSGANVLTF
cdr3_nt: TGTGCCAGCAGCTTAGGCCAGGGTCGCGCTGTCTCTGGGGCCAACGTCCTGACTTTC

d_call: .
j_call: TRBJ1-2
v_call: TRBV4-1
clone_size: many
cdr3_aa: CASSRVSLAVPGYTF
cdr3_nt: TGCGCCAGCAGCCGCGTGTCCTTAGCCGTTCCTGGCTACACCTTC

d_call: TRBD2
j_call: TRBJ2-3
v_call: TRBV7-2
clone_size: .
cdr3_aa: CASSLLAGGQADTQYF
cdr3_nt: TGTGCCAGCAGCCTGCTAGCGGGGGGGCAGGCAGATACGCAGTATTTT

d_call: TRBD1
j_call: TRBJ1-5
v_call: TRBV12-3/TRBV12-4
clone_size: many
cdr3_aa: CASRGTGDNQPQHF
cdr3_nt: TGTGCCAGCAGGGGGACAGGCGACAATCAGCCCCAGCATTTT

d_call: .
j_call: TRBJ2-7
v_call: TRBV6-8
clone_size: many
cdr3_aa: CASPWTAYEQYF
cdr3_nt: TGTGCCAGCCCTTGGACCGCATACGAGCAGTACTTC

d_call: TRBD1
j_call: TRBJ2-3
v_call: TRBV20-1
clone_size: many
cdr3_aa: CSARDPTGGRTDTQYF
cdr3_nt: TGCAGTGCTAGAGACCCGACAGGGGGCAGGACAGATACGCAGTATTTT

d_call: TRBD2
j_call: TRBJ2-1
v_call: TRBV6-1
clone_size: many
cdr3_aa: CASSAGGGSYNEQFF
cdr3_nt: TGTGCCAGCAGTGCCGGGGGAGGGTCCTACAATGAGCAGTTCTTC

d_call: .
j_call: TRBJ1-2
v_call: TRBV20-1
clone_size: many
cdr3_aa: CSARALADNYGYTF
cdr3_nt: TGCAGTGCTAGGGCCCTCGCGGATAACTATGGCTACACCTTC